The 3 T cell receptor beta chains presented below share a single source sample, sequenced in a study of cytomegalovirus exposure and HLA in healthy donors (dated by TCRdb to about 2017). The library was made by the immunoSEQ multiplex PCR assay. For the multiplex PCR, a mixture combining 60 forward primers for TCR Vbeta segments and 13 reverse primers for TCR Jbeta segments was used. The immuneACCESS repertoire file appears here via TCRdb, limited to in-frame rearrangements. These files lack a portion of the clones; in checked studies, under half of the deficit traces to unresolved V genes, and the cause of the others is not known. The sample table shows roughly 100,000 clones, and more than 75% are seen once. The ten largest clones represent 10% of the sample. Source material: PBMCs. These receptors all come from a human donor in good health.

This chain links TRBV9 with TRBJ2-1; weak D call: TRBD2 (6 bases). This CDR3 spans 16 amino acids. Germline V gene data show CDR1 as SGDLS and CDR2 as YYNGEE. Trimming left V 2 bases short and J 1 base short, with 13 bases between. The CDR3 DNA is TGTGCCAGCAGCGTGGAGGGTCTCGGGTCCTACAATGAGCAGTTCTTC. Translation: CASSVEGLGSYNEQFF.

The rearrangement joins TRBV4-1 to TRBJ2-1; the match to TRBD2 covers 13 bases. V lost 1 base to trimming and J lost 5 bases; unmatched junction nucleotides: 2. The CDR3 contains 16 residues. Germline CDR1 reads MGHRA; CDR2 reads YSYEKL. CDR3 amino acids: CASSQALAGGNNEQFF. In nucleotides, the CDR3 is TGCGCCAGCAGCCAAGCACTAGCGGGAGGGAACAATGAGCAGTTCTTC.

This clone was recorded once. This chain uses TRBV27 with TRBJ2-1; D is unresolved. Deletions cut 2 bases from V and 0 bases from J, with 8 bases between. The CDR3 contains 15 residues. CDR1 and CDR2 from the germline V gene are MNHEY and SMNVEV (reference sequence). CDR3 nucleotides: TGTGCCAGCAGTTTAGCCGGTAGCTCCTACAATGAGCAGTTCTTC. This gives the protein CASSLAGSSYNEQFF.